This T cell receptor (beta chain) comes out of a study of T cell responses to AZD1222 COVID-19 vaccine. About the study: Second-dose timings of about 4 or about 12 weeks were pooled.

Study-level findings and limits: As reported, nearly half of all spike-specific TCRs target variant regions that are unmutated. Only a handful of individuals given AZD1222 were seropositive at baseline. The repertoires were collected only after the peak T cell response.

Assay: immunoSEQ multiplex PCR; the TCRdb copy retains only in-frame clones and omits some. The repertoire holds some 120,000 clones, roughly 90% seen once, with 6.5% to 9% in the top ten. Between the trimmed V and J ends, which lost 5 bases and 5 bases, there was a span of 12 bases. The CDR3 covers 13 residues. The germline V gene has CDR1 MNHEY and CDR2 SVGAGI. Concerning this clone: The antigen is not known.

V and J are TRBV6-5 and TRBJ1-1; no definite D call. The TCR sequence derives from an adult in good health. Sequencing used peripheral blood, obtained on day 0 of AZD1222 vaccination. The CDR3 reads CASSPGPLTEAFF. In DNA form, the CDR3 reads TGTGCCAGCAGTCCAGGACCGCTAACTGAAGCTTTCTTT.